The rows below give T cell receptor beta chains drawn from one sample of a study of control samples from healthy donors and cancer patients. This table comes from immunoSEQ multiplex PCR, and its TCRdb copy is limited to in-frame clones, with some not included. Of over 85,000 clones listed, 90% to 95% are singletons. Material for sequencing was blood. Receptor source: a young woman in good health. CDR3s include the opening cysteine and the closing phenylalanine or tryptophan. Fields, in order: clone size, D gene, J gene, V gene, CDR3 protein, CDR3 DNA. The D gene is left open where the match is weak. Size is omitted from some rows. Given values are once, few, many or a class for expanded clones.

NA | TRBD2 | TRBJ2-4 | TRBV5-1 | CASSPGLAGGLDSIQYF | TGCGCCAGCAGCCCGGGACTAGCGGGGGGTTTAGATAGCATTCAGTACTTC
NA | TRBD1 | TRBJ2-7 | TRBV7-6 | CASTPAGTGGTEQYF | TGTGCCAGCACCCCGGCGGGGACAGGGGGCACAGAGCAGTACTTC
NA | TRBD2 | TRBJ2-3 | TRBV29-1 | CSVVGTSGRSTDTQYF | TGCAGCGTTGTGGGGACTAGCGGGAGAAGCACAGATACGCAGTATTTT
once | TRBD1 | TRBJ2-3 | TRBV7-9 | CASSSGTANTDTQYF | TGTGCCAGCAGCTCCGGGACAGCCAACACAGATACGCAGTATTTT
NA | NA | TRBJ1-5 | TRBV5-1 | CASSFRGEPQHF | TGCGCCAGCAGCTTTCGCGGGGAGCCCCAGCATTTT
NA | NA | TRBJ1-5 | TRBV7-8 | CASSPSYRVQSGPQHF | TGTGCCAGCAGCCCATCTTACAGGGTACAATCAGGGCCCCAGCATTTT
NA | NA | TRBJ2-1 | TRBV9 | CASSVGAGENEQFF | TGTGCCAGCAGCGTAGGGGCAGGGGAGAATGAGCAGTTCTTC
NA | TRBD1 | TRBJ2-7 | TRBV7-9 | CASSLDKGNRDRANEQYF | TGTGCCAGCAGCTTAGATAAGGGAAACCGGGACAGGGCTAATGAGCAGTACTTC
NA | TRBD2 | TRBJ2-1 | TRBV19 | CASSIRLAGGNEQFF | TGTGCCAGTAGTATCCGACTAGCGGGAGGCAATGAGCAGTTCTTC
NA | NA | TRBJ2-4 | TRBV6-4 | CASSDRSKAKNIQYF | TGTGCCAGCAGTGACAGGTCGAAAGCCAAAAACATTCAGTACTTC
NA | NA | TRBJ2-7 | TRBV6-1 | CASSETDSSYEQYF | TGTGCCAGCAGTGAAACTGACAGCTCCTACGAGCAGTACTTC
NA | TRBD1 | TRBJ2-1 | TRBV2 | CASSDPGTGGDYNEQFF | TGTGCCAGCAGTGACCCCGGGACAGGGGGGGACTACAATGAGCAGTTCTTC
NA | TRBD1 | TRBJ1-2 | TRBV2 | CASIQGGGYTF | TGTGCCAGCATTCAGGGGGGTGGCTACACCTTC
NA | TRBD1 | TRBJ2-7 | TRBV10-1 | CASSPGTGGYEQYF | TGCGCCAGCAGTCCCGGGACAGGGGGCTACGAGCAGTACTTC